This is a list of T cell receptor beta chains from one sample in a study of blood T cell repertoires in COVID-19. Sequencing was performed with immunoSEQ multiplex PCR; in TCRdb, only in-frame clones are kept and a portion is missing. The sample includes about 67,000 clones, 87% of them seen just once. Sequenced sample: peripheral blood. These receptors all stem from a man aged 45-60 years with active COVID-19. CDR3s include the opening cysteine and the closing phenylalanine or tryptophan. D genes are given only for firm matches. Not every row has a clone size; where given, it reads once, few, many or a size class.

TRBJ1-5,-,-,TRBV28,CASSLLAGAHPQHF,TGTGCCAGCAGTCTCTTGGCGGGGGCACATCCCCAGCATTTT
TRBJ1-5,-,-,TRBV4-1,CASSRLAGGNQPQHF,TGCGCCAGCAGCCGGCTGGCCGGGGGCAATCAGCCCCAGCATTTT
TRBJ2-7,-,-,TRBV5-1,CASSLDDTPGNEQYF,TGCGCCAGCAGCTTGGATGACACCCCCGGGAACGAGCAGTACTTC
TRBJ2-1,-,TRBD2,TRBV6-5,CASSRLAGSNEQFF,TGTGCCAGCAGTCGACTAGCGGGGAGCAATGAGCAGTTCTTC
TRBJ1-1,-,-,TRBV4-1,CASSQDLVRVITFF,TGCGCCAGCAGCCAAGATTTGGTCAGGGTTATAACTTTCTTT
TRBJ2-5,-,-,TRBV11-2,CASSFGYPVGETQYF,TGTGCCAGCAGCTTCGGGTACCCCGTCGGCGAGACCCAGTACTTC
TRBJ2-6,-,-,TRBV28,CASSLQGAGANVLTF,TGTGCCAGCAGTTTACAAGGAGCTGGGGCCAACGTCCTGACTTTC
TRBJ2-7,few,-,TRBV27,CASSPGGIYEQYF,TGTGCCAGCAGTCCAGGGGGGATCTACGAGCAGTACTTC
TRBJ1-1,-,-,TRBV12-5,CASGLVTGTEAFF,TGTGCTAGTGGTTTGGTAACAGGGACTGAAGCTTTCTTT
TRBJ2-1,once,TRBD2,TRBV2,CASSPSGTSVLEQFF,TGTGCCAGCAGTCCTTCCGGGACTAGCGTATTGGAGCAGTTCTTC
TRBJ2-3,-,TRBD2,TRBV5-1,CASSPGLHTDTQYF,TGCGCCAGCAGCCCGGGACTACACACAGATACGCAGTATTTT
TRBJ2-7,-,-,TRBV25-1,CASSEAGLYYEQYF,TGTGCCAGCAGTGAGGCAGGCCTATATTACGAGCAGTACTTC
TRBJ1-1,-,TRBD1,TRBV30,CAWSHRGTEAFF,TGTGCCTGGAGTCACAGGGGAACTGAAGCTTTCTTT
TRBJ1-1,-,-,TRBV7-3,CASSSTVNTEAFF,TGTGCCAGCAGCTCGACAGTGAACACTGAAGCTTTCTTT
TRBJ2-7,-,-,TRBV28,CASSSTTETYEQYF,TGTGCCAGCAGTTCAACAACAGAAACCTACGAGCAGTACTTC
TRBJ2-4,-,-,TRBV13,CASSLGYLGEGGIQYF,TGTGCCAGCAGCTTGGGGTACTTGGGGGAAGGGGGCATTCAGTACTTC
TRBJ2-7,-,-,TRBV10-3,CAISDGTISYEQYF,TGTGCCATCAGTGACGGAACTATCAGCTACGAGCAGTACTTC
TRBJ1-2,-,-,TRBV4-1,CASSQFFRVDYGYTF,TGCGCCAGCAGCCAATTTTTCAGGGTTGACTATGGCTACACCTTC
TRBJ2-1,once,TRBD1,TRBV7-8,CASSLGRGIWTGDNEQFF,TGTGCCAGCAGCTTAGGGAGGGGAATTTGGACAGGGGACAATGAGCAGTTCTTC
TRBJ1-1,-,-,TRBV29-1,CSADYSGRTEAFF,TGCAGCGCCGATTACAGCGGGCGGACTGAAGCTTTCTTT
TRBJ2-7,once,-,TRBV11-1,CASSPQVGSSGYEQYF,TGTGCCAGCAGCCCACAAGTGGGGAGTTCGGGGTACGAGCAGTACTTC
TRBJ1-2,-,TRBD1,TRBV5-1,CASSPGTASGDYGYTF,TGCGCCAGCAGCCCCGGGACAGCCTCGGGCGACTATGGCTACACCTTC
TRBJ2-3,-,TRBD2,TRBV18,CASSPPRLAGRDTQYF,TGTGCCAGCTCACCACCGCGACTAGCGGGTCGAGATACGCAGTATTTT
TRBJ2-7,-,TRBD1,TRBV4-1,CASSQDGTESNPYYEQYF,TGCGCCAGCAGCCAAGATGGGACAGAATCAAACCCCTACTACGAGCAGTACTTC
TRBJ2-3,once,TRBD2,TRBV5-6,CASSRLASDTDTQYF,TGTGCCAGCAGTCGACTAGCGAGCGACACAGATACGCAGTATTTT
TRBJ1-2,-,-,TRBV4-1,CASSPYRRNYGYTF,TGCGCCAGCAGCCCGTACAGGCGCAACTATGGCTACACCTTC
TRBJ2-1,-,TRBD2,TRBV12-3/TRBV12-4,CASRFGTSHEQFF,TGTGCCAGCAGGTTCGGGACTAGCCATGAGCAGTTCTTC
TRBJ2-7,-,TRBD1,TRBV5-1,CASSLELIRPTGGSYEQYF,TGCGCCAGCAGCTTGGAGCTAATTCGGCCGACAGGGGGATCCTACGAGCAGTACTTC
TRBJ1-6,once,TRBD1,TRBV7-2,CASSLVGTGTSPLHF,TGTGCCAGCAGCTTAGTAGGGACAGGGACGTCACCCCTCCACTTT
TRBJ1-1,-,TRBD1,TRBV5-1,CASSWGQVNTEAFF,TGCGCCAGCAGCTGGGGACAGGTGAACACTGAAGCTTTCTTT
TRBJ2-5,-,-,TRBV10-3,CAISEFTDQETQYF,TGTGCCATCAGTGAGTTCACAGACCAAGAGACCCAGTACTTC
TRBJ2-5,-,TRBD1,TRBV7-9,CATRTGEETQYF,TGTGCCACCCGGACAGGGGAAGAGACCCAGTACTTC
TRBJ1-4,-,-,TRBV6-5,CASSYSIGGGEKLFF,TGTGCCAGCAGTTACTCGATAGGGGGTGGGGAAAAACTGTTTTTT
TRBJ1-1,once,-,TRBV4-1,CASSQARYTEAFF,TGCGCCAGCAGCCAAGCCCGTTACACTGAAGCTTTCTTT
TRBJ1-2,-,-,TRBV4-1,CASSQVRDFKANYGYTF,TGCGCCAGCAGCCAAGTAAGGGACTTCAAAGCTAACTATGGCTACACCTTC
TRBJ2-7,few,TRBD1,TRBV3-1/TRBV3-2,CASSQMRQGAEQYF,TGTGCCAGCAGCCAAATGCGACAGGGGGCCGAGCAGTACTTC
TRBJ1-2,-,-,TRBV11-2,CASSLWSHSYGYTF,TGTGCCAGCAGCCTGTGGTCGCACTCATATGGCTACACCTTC
TRBJ1-1,-,-,TRBV5-4,CASSLDGLYTEAFF,TGTGCCAGCAGCTTAGACGGACTATACACTGAAGCTTTCTTT